A selection of T cell receptor beta chains follows, all from one sample in a study of T cell changes during pregnancy in multiple sclerosis. The assay was immunoSEQ multiplex PCR, and TCRdb's table has in-frame clones only and misses some. The profile shows about 25,000 clones, about nine tenths of them singletons. Source: CD8+ T cells from peripheral blood mononuclear cells, taken in the third trimester of pregnancy. The receptors come from a female donor in good health, enrolled as a control in a pregnancy study. The CDR3 runs from the conserved cysteine through the conserved F or W. Fields, in order: CDR3 DNA, CDR3 protein, J gene, clone size, V gene, D gene. A D gene is named only where the DNA matches it firmly. Clone size is not always given. Where it is, it says once, few, many or a class for expanded clones.

CDR3 DNA: TGTGCCAGCAGCTCGGCTAGCGGAGGGGGAGATACGCAGTATTTT
CDR3 protein: CASSSASGGGDTQYF
J gene: TRBJ2-3
clone size: .
V gene: TRBV7-9
D gene: .

CDR3 DNA: TGTGCCAGCATCTTCCGTCTAGCGGGGGGCAATGAGCAGTTCTTC
CDR3 protein: CASIFRLAGGNEQFF
J gene: TRBJ2-1
clone size: .
V gene: TRBV28
D gene: TRBD2

CDR3 DNA: TGTGCCAGCAGGAGCGGGAGAGATGAGCAGTTCTTC
CDR3 protein: CASRSGRDEQFF
J gene: TRBJ2-1
clone size: .
V gene: TRBV9
D gene: TRBD2

CDR3 DNA: TGTGCCAGCAGCCGTTCAATAGCGGGAGGGGGAGAGACCCAGTACTTC
CDR3 protein: CASSRSIAGGGETQYF
J gene: TRBJ2-5
clone size: .
V gene: TRBV7-9
D gene: TRBD2

CDR3 DNA: TGTGCCAGCAGCGGAGGCGGTTACAGGGACGAGCAGTACTTC
CDR3 protein: CASSGGGYRDEQYF
J gene: TRBJ2-7
clone size: few
V gene: TRBV9
D gene: .

CDR3 DNA: TGCGCCAGCAGCCAAGGGTCCGCAAGGTACTACGAGCAGTACTTC
CDR3 protein: CASSQGSARYYEQYF
J gene: TRBJ2-7
clone size: .
V gene: TRBV4-1
D gene: .

CDR3 DNA: TGTGCCAGCAGCTTGGAAGGGACTAGCGGAATTGTCACCGGGGAGCTGTTTTTT
CDR3 protein: CASSLEGTSGIVTGELFF
J gene: TRBJ2-2
clone size: .
V gene: TRBV5-8
D gene: TRBD2

CDR3 DNA: TGTGCCAGCAGTTATAGAGAGGACAGGGGGCCCACTGAAGCTTTCTTT
CDR3 protein: CASSYREDRGPTEAFF
J gene: TRBJ1-1
clone size: .
V gene: TRBV6-6
D gene: TRBD1

CDR3 DNA: TGTGCCAGCAGCGGGACCGGGACAGGAGTCTACGAGCAGTACTTC
CDR3 protein: CASSGTGTGVYEQYF
J gene: TRBJ2-7
clone size: .
V gene: TRBV5-6
D gene: TRBD1

CDR3 DNA: TGTGCCAGCAGCCCGGTTTCGAACACCGGGGAGCTGTTTTTT
CDR3 protein: CASSPVSNTGELFF
J gene: TRBJ2-2
clone size: .
V gene: TRBV2
D gene: .

CDR3 DNA: TGTGCCAGCAGCTTAGGCTCAGGGCTTACTAACTATGGCTACACCTTC
CDR3 protein: CASSLGSGLTNYGYTF
J gene: TRBJ1-2
clone size: once
V gene: TRBV7-2
D gene: .

CDR3 DNA: TGTGCCAGCAGTCTCGGCGGGGGAATCTACGAGCAGTACTTC
CDR3 protein: CASSLGGGIYEQYF
J gene: TRBJ2-7
clone size: .
V gene: TRBV9
D gene: TRBD2

CDR3 DNA: TGTGCCAGCAGATCCGGGACAGGGGTTGCGGGGGAGCTGTTTTTT
CDR3 protein: CASRSGTGVAGELFF
J gene: TRBJ2-2
clone size: .
V gene: TRBV5-8
D gene: TRBD1

CDR3 DNA: TGTGCCAGCAGCACGGGACATAGCACAGATACGCAGTATTTT
CDR3 protein: CASSTGHSTDTQYF
J gene: TRBJ2-3
clone size: .
V gene: TRBV14
D gene: .

CDR3 DNA: TGTGCCAGCAGCCAGGAACCGAACACTGAAGCTTTCTTT
CDR3 protein: CASSQEPNTEAFF
J gene: TRBJ1-1
clone size: .
V gene: TRBV7-6
D gene: .

CDR3 DNA: TGTGCTAGTGCCCAGACTACCAGCACAGATACGCAGTATTTT
CDR3 protein: CASAQTTSTDTQYF
J gene: TRBJ2-3
clone size: .
V gene: TRBV12-5
D gene: .

CDR3 DNA: TGTGCCAGCAGCCCCGTGGGGGCCCTCAATCAGCCCCAGCATTTT
CDR3 protein: CASSPVGALNQPQHF
J gene: TRBJ1-5
clone size: .
V gene: TRBV27
D gene: .

CDR3 DNA: TGTGCCAGCAGTTCGAGTTTCGGCACAGCTTACAATGAGCAGTTCTTC
CDR3 protein: CASSSSFGTAYNEQFF
J gene: TRBJ2-1
clone size: .
V gene: TRBV28
D gene: .

CDR3 DNA: TGTGCCAGCAGTGAAGGGAAGGGGGCTAGCAACGAGCAGTACTTC
CDR3 protein: CASSEGKGASNEQYF
J gene: TRBJ2-7
clone size: .
V gene: TRBV6-1
D gene: TRBD1

CDR3 DNA: TGTGCCAGCAGCTTAATCACTTACAATGAGCAGTTCTTC
CDR3 protein: CASSLITYNEQFF
J gene: TRBJ2-1
clone size: .
V gene: TRBV7-3
D gene: .

CDR3 DNA: TGTGCCAGCAGCCTCCGGACAGGTTGGGACCATAGCAATCAGCCCCAGCATTTT
CDR3 protein: CASSLRTGWDHSNQPQHF
J gene: TRBJ1-5
clone size: .
V gene: TRBV5-6
D gene: TRBD1

CDR3 DNA: TGTGCCAGCAGCCGGCGTAGCGGGAGCCTCAATGAGCAGTTCTTC
CDR3 protein: CASSRRSGSLNEQFF
J gene: TRBJ2-1
clone size: .
V gene: TRBV4-2
D gene: TRBD2

CDR3 DNA: TGTGCCAGCAGCAACGACAGGGATGTCTTTGTTAACTATGGCTACACCTTC
CDR3 protein: CASSNDRDVFVNYGYTF
J gene: TRBJ1-2
clone size: .
V gene: TRBV5-6
D gene: TRBD1

CDR3 DNA: TGTGCCAGCAGTTTCTCCGGGTTTGGTCAGCCCCAGCATTTT
CDR3 protein: CASSFSGFGQPQHF
J gene: TRBJ1-5
clone size: .
V gene: TRBV28
D gene: .

CDR3 DNA: TGTGCCAGCAGCTTTCTCTCCGCCGGGGATGAAAAACTGTTTTTT
CDR3 protein: CASSFLSAGDEKLFF
J gene: TRBJ1-4
clone size: few
V gene: TRBV7-9
D gene: .

CDR3 DNA: TGTGCTAGCAGCCAACAAGAGACCCAGTACTTC
CDR3 protein: CASSQQETQYF
J gene: TRBJ2-5
clone size: .
V gene: TRBV5-4
D gene: .

CDR3 DNA: TGTGCCAGTAGTGCGACAGGGTCCACTGAAGCTTTCTTT
CDR3 protein: CASSATGSTEAFF
J gene: TRBJ1-1
clone size: .
V gene: TRBV19
D gene: TRBD1

CDR3 DNA: TGTGCCAGCAGCTTGATTGGCAGAATGAACACTGAAGCTTTCTTT
CDR3 protein: CASSLIGRMNTEAFF
J gene: TRBJ1-1
clone size: .
V gene: TRBV5-6
D gene: .

CDR3 DNA: TGTGCCAGCAGCTTAGTGGGAGATATCTACGAGCAGTACTTC
CDR3 protein: CASSLVGDIYEQYF
J gene: TRBJ2-7
clone size: once
V gene: TRBV7-2
D gene: .

CDR3 DNA: TGTGCCAGCCAGACCTATTCCGGGGGCAATCAGCCCCAGCATTTT
CDR3 protein: CASQTYSGGNQPQHF
J gene: TRBJ1-5
clone size: .
V gene: TRBV19
D gene: .

CDR3 DNA: TGCGCCAGCAGCTTCCGAAGCGGTAGCTCCTACAATGAGCAGTTCTTC
CDR3 protein: CASSFRSGSSYNEQFF
J gene: TRBJ2-1
clone size: .
V gene: TRBV5-1
D gene: .

CDR3 DNA: TGTGCCAGCAGCTCCAGCGGGGTCAGCACAGATACGCAGTATTTT
CDR3 protein: CASSSSGVSTDTQYF
J gene: TRBJ2-3
clone size: .
V gene: TRBV5-4
D gene: TRBD2

CDR3 DNA: TGTGCCAGCAGGGGCGGGGGCGGGCAGTTCTTC
CDR3 protein: CASRGGGGQFF
J gene: TRBJ2-1
clone size: .
V gene: TRBV27
D gene: .

CDR3 DNA: TGTGCCAGCAGCTTAGCGCAACCGTTTAGCAATGAGCAGTTCTTC
CDR3 protein: CASSLAQPFSNEQFF
J gene: TRBJ2-1
clone size: .
V gene: TRBV7-9
D gene: .

CDR3 DNA: TGCGCCAGCAGCCAGGGAGATAGCAATCAGCCCCAGCATTTT
CDR3 protein: CASSQGDSNQPQHF
J gene: TRBJ1-5
clone size: .
V gene: TRBV4-1
D gene: .

CDR3 DNA: TGTGCCAGCAGCCCTCCTGGAGTTGATACGCAGTATTTT
CDR3 protein: CASSPPGVDTQYF
J gene: TRBJ2-3
clone size: .
V gene: TRBV7-3
D gene: .

CDR3 DNA: TGTGCCTGGAGTGTAGGGGGGGGAACTAACTATGGCTACACCTTC
CDR3 protein: CAWSVGGGTNYGYTF
J gene: TRBJ1-2
clone size: .
V gene: TRBV30
D gene: .